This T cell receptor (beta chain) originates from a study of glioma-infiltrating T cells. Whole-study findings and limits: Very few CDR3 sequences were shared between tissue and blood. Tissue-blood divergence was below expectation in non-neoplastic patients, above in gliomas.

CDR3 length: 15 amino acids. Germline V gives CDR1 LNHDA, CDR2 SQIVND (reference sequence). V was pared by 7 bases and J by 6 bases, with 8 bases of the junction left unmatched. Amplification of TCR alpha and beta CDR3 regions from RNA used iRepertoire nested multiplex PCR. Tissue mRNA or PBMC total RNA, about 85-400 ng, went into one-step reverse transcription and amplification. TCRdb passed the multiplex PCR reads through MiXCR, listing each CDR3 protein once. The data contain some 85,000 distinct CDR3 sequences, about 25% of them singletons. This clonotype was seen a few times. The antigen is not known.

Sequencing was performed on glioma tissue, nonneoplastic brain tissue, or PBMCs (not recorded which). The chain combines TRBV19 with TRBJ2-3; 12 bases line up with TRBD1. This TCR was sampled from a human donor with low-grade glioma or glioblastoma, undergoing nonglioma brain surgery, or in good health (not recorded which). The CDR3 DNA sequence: TGTGCCAGTAAATCCGGTGGGACAGGGGGCGATACGCAGTATTTT. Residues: CASKSGGTGGDTQYF.